This T cell receptor beta chain derives from a study of cytomegalovirus exposure and HLA in healthy donors. Points from the study as a whole: Subsequent analysis of the 110 or so validation repertoires found a tendency for first-cohort TCR clusters to co-occur. Reports credit the classifier with highly specific, highly sensitive diagnosis of cytomegalovirus status.

A remark on this clone: Its antigen is still unknown.

V was trimmed by 6 bases and J by 3 bases, leaving 10 bases between them. Germline assignment: CDR1 MNHEY and CDR2 SVGAGI. The CDR3 has 13 amino acids. Profiled with immunoSEQ multiplex PCR; TCRdb holds only in-frame clones, not every one. Among 65,000 to 75,000 clones listed, 80% to 95% were seen once. The receptor was isolated from a young man in good health and CMV-seropositive. This rearrangement joins TRBV6-5 to TRBJ2-3, with no clear D. The sequenced material came from PBMCs. Written as DNA, the CDR3 is TGTGCCAGCAGCCTCCGGGTAACAGATACGCAGTATTTT. Protein: CASSLRVTDTQYF.